This T cell receptor beta chain appears in the sequencing data of a study of tumor-infiltrating lymphocytes in primary liver carcinoma. Study information: Those enrolled were patients of both sexes, who were aged 30 to 69 years. Yields of productive TCRbeta reads ranged from roughly 3.5 to 7.13 million per sample and were similar across tissue types.

The CDR3 is 13 amino acids. The germline gives CDR1 MNHNS, CDR2 SASEGT. Between the trimmed V and J ends, which lost 11 bases and 9 bases, there was a span of 20 bases. The source of the blood RNA was unsorted whole blood, and germline DNA was extracted as well. Total RNA amounting to approximately 460 ng was the source from which TCR beta cDNA was made with a constant-region primer. Libraries covering TCR beta were generated through three nested multiplex PCR rounds (using a slightly modified ARM-PCR). A C-beta reverse primer and TRBV1-TRBV30 forward primers served in each of the first two PCR rounds, at about 10 cycles apiece. TCRdb reprocessed the multiplex PCR reads via MiXCR and lists one record per CDR3 protein. The sample has about 300,000 distinct CDR3 sequences; 50% to 70% are singletons. With regard to this clonotype: Its antigen remains unidentified. A read error is possible here, since a much larger clone lies one base away. Given the absence of the conserved phenylalanine or tryptophan at the CDR3 end, a read error is likely.

Study-level results: Unsorted bulk samples meant CD4+ and CD8+ repertoires went uncompared.

This TCR derives from a man aged 35 to 55 with primary liver carcinoma and hepatitis B virus infection. The specimen was peripheral blood. The chain has TRBV6-1 and TRBJ1-5; weak D call: TRBD1 (5 bases). CDR3 sequence: CAVSRARLRPQHY. DNA for the CDR3: TGTGCCGTGAGCAGGGCGAGGCTCCGGCCCCAGCATTAT.